The clone carrying this TCR beta chain was detected only a few times. This specimen belongs to a study of OX40 agonist ivuxolimab in advanced cancers. There are 13 residues in the CDR3. V was trimmed by 8 bases and J by 4 bases, leaving 12 bases between them. CDR1 MNHNS and CDR2 SASEGT come from the germline V gene. Using immunoSEQ multiplex PCR, the repertoire was profiled, and TCRdb retains in-frame clones only, with some absent. The data show 76,000 or so clones, roughly 85% seen once. The sequence was obtained from an adult with an advanced solid tumor such as melanoma, head and neck, liver or kidney cancer. The source was CD4+ or CD8+ T cells sorted from blood, collected in a trial of the OX40 agonist ivuxolimab. The V and J genes are TRBV6-1 and TRBJ1-5; D gene uncertain. The CDR3 protein is CASLELGNQPQHF. CDR3 DNA: TGTGCCAGCCTCGAGCTGGGTAATCAGCCCCAGCATTTT.